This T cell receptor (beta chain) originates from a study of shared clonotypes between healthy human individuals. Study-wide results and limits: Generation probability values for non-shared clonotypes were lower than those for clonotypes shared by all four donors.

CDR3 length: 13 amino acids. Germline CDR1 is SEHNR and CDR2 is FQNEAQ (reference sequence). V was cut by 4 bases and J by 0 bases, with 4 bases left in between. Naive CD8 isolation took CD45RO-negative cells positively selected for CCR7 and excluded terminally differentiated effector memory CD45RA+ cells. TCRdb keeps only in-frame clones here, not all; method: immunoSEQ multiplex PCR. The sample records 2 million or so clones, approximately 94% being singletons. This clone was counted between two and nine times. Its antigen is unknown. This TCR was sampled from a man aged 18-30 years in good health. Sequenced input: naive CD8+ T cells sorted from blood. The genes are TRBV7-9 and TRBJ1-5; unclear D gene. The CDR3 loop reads CASSWDSNQPQHF. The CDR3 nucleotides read TGTGCCAGCAGCTGGGATAGCAATCAGCCCCAGCATTTT.